This T cell receptor beta chain was obtained from a study of T cells in women clearing cervical HPV infection. Turning to the study itself: Blood came at first lesion visit for cases, post-clearance for controls. Study-level results: TRBV6-7 abundance was lower in cases than controls (around 0.11% versus 0.16%).

HPV was found by MY09/MY11 PCR and dot-blot genotyping. V gave up 0 bases and J gave up 3 bases; unmatched junction bases: 4. CDR3 length: 14 amino acids. CDR1 is DFQATT, CDR2 SNEGSKA, per germline (reference sequence). Profiled with immunoSEQ multiplex PCR; TCRdb holds only in-frame clones, not every one. The listing records some 20,000 clones. Concerning this clone: Its antigen remains unidentified. The CDR3 end is not reached by the read, which stops 3 residues before it; the germline J gene fills it in.

Specimen: blood buffy coat. The receptor was isolated from a woman between 18 and 70 years old with a cervical HPV16 infection that either progressed to CIN3+ or cleared (not recorded which). V is TRBV20-1 and J is TRBJ1-2; 7 bases match TRBD1. The CDR3 here is CSAREQGWDYGYTF. The CDR3 bases that were read are TGCAGTGCTAGAGAACAGGGGTGGGACTATGGC.